This paragraph reports one T cell receptor beta chain. The germline V gene has CDR1 MDHEN and CDR2 SYDVKM. CDR3 length equals 15 residues. Deletions cut 2 bases from V and 0 bases from J, with 10 bases between. This sample stems from a study of blood T cell repertoires in COVID-19. Original data processing: Amplifying reference gene primers gave estimates of nucleated cell counts. Profiled with immunoSEQ multiplex PCR; TCRdb holds only in-frame clones, not every one. The V and J calls and clone size are taken from that table; D and trimming were inferred from the DNA. The sample yields some 250,000 clones, approximately 90% seen once.

Specimen: peripheral blood. The clonotype was recovered from a young man who had recovered from COVID-19. V gene TRBV28 combines with J gene TRBJ1-1; D call uncertain. The chain's CDR3 is CASSLPQSMNTEAFF. CDR3 sequence (DNA): TGTGCCAGCAGTTTACCCCAGTCGATGAACACTGAAGCTTTCTTT.